This TCR beta chain was found in a study of T cells in Graves' hyperthyroidism and ophthalmopathy. General study points: In blood, most of the thyroid clonotypes expanded above 0.001 were also present.

Remarks on this clonotype: What it binds is not known.

CDR3 length: 15 residues. V lost 2 bases, J lost 8 bases, and 7 bases stayed unmatched. Germline V lookup: CDR1 ENHRY, CDR2 SYGVKD. Amplification targeted TCR beta CDR3 regions from RNA transcripts. HTBI primers were employed in a first-round RT-PCR of the TCR CDR3. TCRdb fed the multiplex PCR reads into MiXCR, producing one record per CDR3 protein. The sample includes about 640,000 distinct CDR3 sequences, about 14% of them seen just once. Material for sequencing was blood. This clonotype originated in a woman aged 50 to 60 with Graves' ophthalmopathy. The chain has TRBV10-3 and TRBJ2-3; 10 bases line up with TRBD1. The CDR3 DNA is TGTGCCATCAGTGAGCGGGGACAGGGGTTGGCTACGCAGTATTTT. Translation: CAISERGQGLATQYF.